The table lists the clone carrying this TCR beta chain with a few counts. No antigen is known for it. MiXCR, run by TCRdb on the PCR reads, gives a single entry per CDR3 protein. The table lists 400,000 to 600,000 distinct CDR3 sequences, about a fifth of them singletons. A CD8+CD4-CCR7+CD45RA+ gate was used to sort naive CD8 T cells. The data derive from a study of molecular identifiers for immune sequencing clone quantification. Broader study findings: It was shown that clones above 20 RNA copies held over 99% of effector molecules, but under 1% in naive cells. Identical TCR molecules can share a barcode, and this sharing could underestimate highly expanded clone sizes. Jurkat TCR RNA spiked in from one cell (amid about 980,000 naive cells) was reportedly detectable.

The CDR3 length is 16 residues. With V trimmed by 5 bases and J by 0 bases, 8 bases remained unmatched. CDR1 is SGHTA and CDR2 is FQGTGA in the germline V gene. The source of this sequence is a human donor in good health. Some libraries in this study had Jurkat cell RNA spiked in. The sample taken for sequencing was naive CD8+ T cells from blood, with Jurkat cell RNA spiked in. As to subset: FACS-sorted CD8+CD4-CCR7+CD45RA+ naive T cells. The J gene is TRBJ2-3, the V gene TRBV7-3; TRBD2 agrees at 7 bases. The CDR3 sequence: CASSPIVAGSTDTQYF. The CDR3 DNA reads TGTGCCAGCAGCCCAATCGTAGCGGGTAGCACAGATACGCAGTATTTT.